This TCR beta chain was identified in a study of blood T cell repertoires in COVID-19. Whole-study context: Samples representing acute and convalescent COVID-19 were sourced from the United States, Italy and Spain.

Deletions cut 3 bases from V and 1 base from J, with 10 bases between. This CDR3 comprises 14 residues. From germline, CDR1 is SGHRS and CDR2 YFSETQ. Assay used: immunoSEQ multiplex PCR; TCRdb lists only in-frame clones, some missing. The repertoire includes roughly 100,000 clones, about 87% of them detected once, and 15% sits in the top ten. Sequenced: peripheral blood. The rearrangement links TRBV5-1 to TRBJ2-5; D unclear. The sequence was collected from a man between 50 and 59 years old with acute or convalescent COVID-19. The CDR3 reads CASSSNTLQETQYF. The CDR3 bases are TGCGCCAGCAGCTCAAATACTCTCCAAGAGACCCAGTACTTC.